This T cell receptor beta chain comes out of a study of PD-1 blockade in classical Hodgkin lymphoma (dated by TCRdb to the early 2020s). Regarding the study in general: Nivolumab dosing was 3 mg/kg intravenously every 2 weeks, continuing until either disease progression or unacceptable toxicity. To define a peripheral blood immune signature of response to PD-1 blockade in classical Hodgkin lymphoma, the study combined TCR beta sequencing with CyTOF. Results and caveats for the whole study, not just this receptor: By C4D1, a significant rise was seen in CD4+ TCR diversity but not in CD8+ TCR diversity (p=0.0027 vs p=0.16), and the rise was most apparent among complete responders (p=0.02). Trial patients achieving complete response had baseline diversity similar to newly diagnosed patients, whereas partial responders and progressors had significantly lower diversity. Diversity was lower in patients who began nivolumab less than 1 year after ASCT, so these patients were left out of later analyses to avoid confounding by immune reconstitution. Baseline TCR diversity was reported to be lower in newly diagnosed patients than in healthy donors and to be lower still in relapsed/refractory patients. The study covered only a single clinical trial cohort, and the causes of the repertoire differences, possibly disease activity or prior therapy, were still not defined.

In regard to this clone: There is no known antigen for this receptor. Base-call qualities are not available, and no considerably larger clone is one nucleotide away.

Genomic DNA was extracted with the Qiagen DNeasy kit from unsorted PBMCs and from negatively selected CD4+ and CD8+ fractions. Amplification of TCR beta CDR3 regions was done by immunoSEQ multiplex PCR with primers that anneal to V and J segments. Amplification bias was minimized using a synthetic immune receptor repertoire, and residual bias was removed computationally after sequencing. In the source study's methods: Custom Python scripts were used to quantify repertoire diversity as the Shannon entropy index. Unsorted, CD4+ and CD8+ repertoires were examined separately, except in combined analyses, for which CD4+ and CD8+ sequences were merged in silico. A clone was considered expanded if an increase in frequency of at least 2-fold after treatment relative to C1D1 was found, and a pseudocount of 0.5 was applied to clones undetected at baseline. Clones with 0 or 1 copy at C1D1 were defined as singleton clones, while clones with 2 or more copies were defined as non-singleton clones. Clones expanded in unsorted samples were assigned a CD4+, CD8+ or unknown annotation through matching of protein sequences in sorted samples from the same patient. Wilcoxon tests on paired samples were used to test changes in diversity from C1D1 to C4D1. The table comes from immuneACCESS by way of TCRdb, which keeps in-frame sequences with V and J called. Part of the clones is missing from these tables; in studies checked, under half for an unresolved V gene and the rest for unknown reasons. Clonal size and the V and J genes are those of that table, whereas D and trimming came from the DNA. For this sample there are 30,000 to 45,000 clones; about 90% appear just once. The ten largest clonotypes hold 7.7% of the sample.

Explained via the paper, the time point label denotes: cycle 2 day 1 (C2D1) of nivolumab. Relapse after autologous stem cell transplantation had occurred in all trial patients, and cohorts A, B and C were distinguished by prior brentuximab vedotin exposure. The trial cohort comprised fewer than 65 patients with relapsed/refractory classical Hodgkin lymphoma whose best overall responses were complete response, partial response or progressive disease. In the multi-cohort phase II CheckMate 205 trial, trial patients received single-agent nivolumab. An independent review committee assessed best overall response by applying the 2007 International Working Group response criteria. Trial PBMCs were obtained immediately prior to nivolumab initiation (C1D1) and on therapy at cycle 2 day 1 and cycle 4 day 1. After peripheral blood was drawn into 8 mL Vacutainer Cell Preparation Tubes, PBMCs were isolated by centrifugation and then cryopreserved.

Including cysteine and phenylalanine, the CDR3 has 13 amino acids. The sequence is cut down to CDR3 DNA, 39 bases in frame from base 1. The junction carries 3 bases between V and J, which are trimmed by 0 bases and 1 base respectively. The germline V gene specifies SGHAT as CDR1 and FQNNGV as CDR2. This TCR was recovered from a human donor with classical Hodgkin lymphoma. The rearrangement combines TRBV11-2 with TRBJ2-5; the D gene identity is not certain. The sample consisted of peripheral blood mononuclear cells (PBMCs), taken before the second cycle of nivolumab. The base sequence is TGTGCCAGCAGCTTAGACATCCAAGAGACCCAGTACTTC. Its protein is CASSLDIQETQYF.